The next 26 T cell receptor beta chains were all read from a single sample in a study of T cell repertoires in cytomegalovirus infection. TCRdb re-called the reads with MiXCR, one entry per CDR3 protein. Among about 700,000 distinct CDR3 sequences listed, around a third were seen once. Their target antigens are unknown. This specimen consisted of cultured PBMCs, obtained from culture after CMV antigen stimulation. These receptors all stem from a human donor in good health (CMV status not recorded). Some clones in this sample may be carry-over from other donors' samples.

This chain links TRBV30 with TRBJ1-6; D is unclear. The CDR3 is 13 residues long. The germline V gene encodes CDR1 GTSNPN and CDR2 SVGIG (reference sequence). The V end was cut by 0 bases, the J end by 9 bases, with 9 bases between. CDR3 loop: CAWSVGSPSPLHF. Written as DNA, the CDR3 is TGTGCCTGGAGTGTAGGGAGTCCTTCACCCCTCCACTTT.

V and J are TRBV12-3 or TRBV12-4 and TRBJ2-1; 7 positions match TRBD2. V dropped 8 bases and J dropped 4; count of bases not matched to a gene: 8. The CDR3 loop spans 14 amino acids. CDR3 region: CASGGLVFYNEQFF. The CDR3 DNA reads TGTGCCAGCGGCGGACTAGTATTTTACAATGAGCAGTTCTTC.

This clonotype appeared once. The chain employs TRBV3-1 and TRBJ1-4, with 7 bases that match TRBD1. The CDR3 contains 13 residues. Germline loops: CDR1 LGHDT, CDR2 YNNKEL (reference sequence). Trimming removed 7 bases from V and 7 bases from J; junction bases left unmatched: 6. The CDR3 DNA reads TGTGCCAGCACCCCAAACAGGGGTGAAAAACTGTTTTTT. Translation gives CASTPNRGEKLFF.

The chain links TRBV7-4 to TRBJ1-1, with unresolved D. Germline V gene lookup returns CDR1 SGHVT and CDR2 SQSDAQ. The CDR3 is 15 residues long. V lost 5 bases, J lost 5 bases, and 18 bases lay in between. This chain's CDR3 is CASSPGEVGWTEAFF. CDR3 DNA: TGTGCCAGCAGCCCTGGTGAGGTAGGGTGGACTGAAGCTTTCTTT.

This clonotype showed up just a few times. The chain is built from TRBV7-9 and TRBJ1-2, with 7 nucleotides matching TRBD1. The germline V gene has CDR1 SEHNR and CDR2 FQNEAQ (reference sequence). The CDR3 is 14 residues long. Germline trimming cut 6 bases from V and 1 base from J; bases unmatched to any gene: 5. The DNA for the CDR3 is TGTGCCAGCAGTAAGACAGGGTTTAACTATGGCTACACCTTC. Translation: CASSKTGFNYGYTF.

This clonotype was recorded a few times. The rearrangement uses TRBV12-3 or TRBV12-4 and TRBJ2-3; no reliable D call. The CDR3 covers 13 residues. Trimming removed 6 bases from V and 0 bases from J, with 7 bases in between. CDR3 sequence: CASRSFSTDTQYF. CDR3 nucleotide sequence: TGTGCCAGCAGATCCTTTAGCACAGATACGCAGTATTTT.

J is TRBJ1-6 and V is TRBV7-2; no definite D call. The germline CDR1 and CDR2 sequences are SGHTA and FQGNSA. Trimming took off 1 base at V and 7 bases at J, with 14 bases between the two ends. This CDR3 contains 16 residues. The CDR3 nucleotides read TGTGCCAGCAGCTTAGGAGGCGGGGTGGGCAATTCACCCCTCCACTTT. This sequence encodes CASSLGGGVGNSPLHF.

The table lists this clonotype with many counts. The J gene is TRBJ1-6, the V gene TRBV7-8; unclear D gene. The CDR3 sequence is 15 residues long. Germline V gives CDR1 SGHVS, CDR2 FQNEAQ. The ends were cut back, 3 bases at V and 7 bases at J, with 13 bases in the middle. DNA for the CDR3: TGTGCCAGCAGCTTTGGGGTTGGGATAAATTCACCCCTCCACTTT. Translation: CASSFGVGINSPLHF.

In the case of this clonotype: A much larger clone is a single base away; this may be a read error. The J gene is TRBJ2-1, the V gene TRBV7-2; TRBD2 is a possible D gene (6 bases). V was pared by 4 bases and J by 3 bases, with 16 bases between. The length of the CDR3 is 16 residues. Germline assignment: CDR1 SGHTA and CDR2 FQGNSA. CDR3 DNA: TGTGCCAGCAGCTCACGATACGGGACTTTCTACAATGAGCAGTTCTTC. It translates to CASSSRYGTFYNEQFF.

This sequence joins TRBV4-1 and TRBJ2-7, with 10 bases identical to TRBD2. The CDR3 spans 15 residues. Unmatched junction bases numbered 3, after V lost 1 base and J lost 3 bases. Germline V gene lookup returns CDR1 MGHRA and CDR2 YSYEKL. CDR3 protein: CASSQGSSGGYEQYF. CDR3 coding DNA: TGCGCCAGCAGCCAAGGGTCTAGCGGGGGCTACGAGCAGTACTTC.

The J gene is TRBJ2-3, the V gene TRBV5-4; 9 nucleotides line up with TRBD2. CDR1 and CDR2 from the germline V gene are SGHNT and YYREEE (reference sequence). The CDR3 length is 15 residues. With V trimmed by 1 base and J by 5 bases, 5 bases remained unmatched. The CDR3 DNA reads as TGTGCCAGCAGCTTGATAGCGGGAGACGTAGATACGCAGTATTTT. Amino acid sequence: CASSLIAGDVDTQYF.

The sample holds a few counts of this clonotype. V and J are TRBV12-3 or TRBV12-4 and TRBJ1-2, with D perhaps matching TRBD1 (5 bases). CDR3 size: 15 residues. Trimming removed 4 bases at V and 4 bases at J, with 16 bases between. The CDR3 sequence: CASSSARFRGYGYTF. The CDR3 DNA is TGTGCCAGCAGTTCTGCAAGGTTTAGGGGCTATGGCTACACCTTC.

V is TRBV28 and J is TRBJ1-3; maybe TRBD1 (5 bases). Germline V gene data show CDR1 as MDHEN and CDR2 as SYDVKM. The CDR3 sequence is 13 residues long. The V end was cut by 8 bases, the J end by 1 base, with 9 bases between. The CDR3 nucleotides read TGTGCCAGCGGAGGGACTTCTGGAAACACCATATATTTT. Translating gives CASGGTSGNTIYF.

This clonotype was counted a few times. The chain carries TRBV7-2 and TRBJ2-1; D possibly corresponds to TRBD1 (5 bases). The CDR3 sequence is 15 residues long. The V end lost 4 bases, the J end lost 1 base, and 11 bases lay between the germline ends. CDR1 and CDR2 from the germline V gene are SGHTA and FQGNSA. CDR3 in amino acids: CASSSLRGSYNEQFF. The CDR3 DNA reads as TGTGCCAGCAGCTCCTTAAGGGGTTCCTACAATGAGCAGTTCTTC.

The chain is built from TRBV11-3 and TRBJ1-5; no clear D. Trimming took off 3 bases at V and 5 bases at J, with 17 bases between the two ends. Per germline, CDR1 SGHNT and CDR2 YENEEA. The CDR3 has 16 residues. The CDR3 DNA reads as TGTGCCAGCAGCTTCGGATCGAGGGTGGAGGATCAGCCCCAGCATTTT. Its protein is CASSFGSRVEDQPQHF. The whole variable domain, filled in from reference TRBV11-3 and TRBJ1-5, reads EAGVVQSPRYKIIEKKQPVAFWCNPISGHNTLYWYLQNLGQGPELLIRYENEEAVDDSQLPKDRFSAERLKGVDSTLKIQPAELGDSAVYLCASSFGSRVEDQPQHFGDGTRLSIL.

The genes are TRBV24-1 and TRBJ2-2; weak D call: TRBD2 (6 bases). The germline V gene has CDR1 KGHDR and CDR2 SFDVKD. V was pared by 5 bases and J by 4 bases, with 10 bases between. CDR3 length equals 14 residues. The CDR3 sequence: CATSGGGVTGELFF. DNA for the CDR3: TGTGCCACCAGTGGTGGAGGGGTCACCGGGGAGCTGTTTTTT.

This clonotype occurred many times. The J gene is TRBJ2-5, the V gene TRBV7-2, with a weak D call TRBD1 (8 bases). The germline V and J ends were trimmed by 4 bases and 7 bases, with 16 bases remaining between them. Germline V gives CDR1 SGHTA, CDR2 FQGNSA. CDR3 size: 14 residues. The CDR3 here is CASSSKGGTGTQYF. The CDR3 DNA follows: TGTGCCAGCAGCTCTAAGGGGGGGACAGGGACCCAGTACTTC. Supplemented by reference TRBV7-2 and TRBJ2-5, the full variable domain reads GAGVSQSPSNKVTEKGKDVELRCDPISGHTALYWYRQSLGQGLEFLIYFQGNSAPDKSGLPSDRFSAERTGGSVSTLTIQRTQQEDSAVYLCASSSKGGTGTQYFGPGTRLLVL.

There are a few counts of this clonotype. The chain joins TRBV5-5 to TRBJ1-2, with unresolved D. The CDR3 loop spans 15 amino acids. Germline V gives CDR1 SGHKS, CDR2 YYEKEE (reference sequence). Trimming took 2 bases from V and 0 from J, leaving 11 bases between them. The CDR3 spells CASSFSAPANYGYTF. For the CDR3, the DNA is TGTGCCAGCAGCTTCAGTGCACCAGCTAACTATGGCTACACCTTC.

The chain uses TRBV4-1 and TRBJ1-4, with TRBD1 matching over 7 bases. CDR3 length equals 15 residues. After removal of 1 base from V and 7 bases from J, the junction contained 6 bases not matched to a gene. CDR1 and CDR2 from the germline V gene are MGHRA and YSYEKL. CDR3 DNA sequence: TGCGCCAGCAGCCAAGTTCAGGGGGAGGTTGAAAAACTGTTTTTT. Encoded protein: CASSQVQGEVEKLFF.

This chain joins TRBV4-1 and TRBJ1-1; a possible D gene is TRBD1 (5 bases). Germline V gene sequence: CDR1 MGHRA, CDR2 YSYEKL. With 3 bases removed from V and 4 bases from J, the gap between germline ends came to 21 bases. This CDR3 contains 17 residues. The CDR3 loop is CASSHPNSRGRVTEAFF. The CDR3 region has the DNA TGCGCCAGCAGCCACCCTAATTCTAGGGGAAGGGTCACTGAAGCTTTCTTT.

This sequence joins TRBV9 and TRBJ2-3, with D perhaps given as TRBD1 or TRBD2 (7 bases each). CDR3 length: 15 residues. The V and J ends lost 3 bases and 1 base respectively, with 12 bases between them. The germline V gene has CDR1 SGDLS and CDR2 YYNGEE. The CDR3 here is CASSAGGQRTDTQYF. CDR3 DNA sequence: TGTGCCAGCAGCGCGGGGGGACAGCGCACAGATACGCAGTATTTT.

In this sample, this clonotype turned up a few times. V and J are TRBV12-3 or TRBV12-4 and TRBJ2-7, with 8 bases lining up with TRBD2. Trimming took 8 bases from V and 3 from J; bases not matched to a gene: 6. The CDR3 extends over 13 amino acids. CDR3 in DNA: TGTGCCAGCGGTAGCGGGAATGACTACGAGCAGTACTTC. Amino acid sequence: CASGSGNDYEQYF.

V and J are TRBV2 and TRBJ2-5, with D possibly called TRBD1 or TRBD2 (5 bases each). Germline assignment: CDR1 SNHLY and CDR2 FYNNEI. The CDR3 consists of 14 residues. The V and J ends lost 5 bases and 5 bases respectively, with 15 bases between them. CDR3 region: CASSLGAQGETQYF. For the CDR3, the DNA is TGTGCCAGCAGTCTCGGGGCCCAAGGGGAGACCCAGTACTTC.

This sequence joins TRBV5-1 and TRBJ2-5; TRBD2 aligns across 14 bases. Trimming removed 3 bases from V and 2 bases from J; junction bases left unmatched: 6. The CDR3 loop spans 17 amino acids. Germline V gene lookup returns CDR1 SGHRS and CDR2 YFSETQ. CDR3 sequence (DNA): TGCGCCAGCAGCTGGGGGACTAGCGGGAGTGTTCAAGAGACCCAGTACTTC. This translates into CASSWGTSGSVQETQYF. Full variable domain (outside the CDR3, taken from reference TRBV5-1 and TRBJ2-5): KAGVTQTPRYLIKTRGQQVTLSCSPISGHRSVSWYQQTPGQGLQFLFEYFSETQRNKGNFPGRFSGRQFSNSRSEMNVSTLELGDSALYLCASSWGTSGSVQETQYFGPGTRLLVL.

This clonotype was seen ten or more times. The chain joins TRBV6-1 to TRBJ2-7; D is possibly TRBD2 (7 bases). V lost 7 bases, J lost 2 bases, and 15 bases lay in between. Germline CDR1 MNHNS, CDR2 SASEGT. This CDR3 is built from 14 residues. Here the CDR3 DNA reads TGTGCCAGCACGAAAGGGGGGGCAGCCTACGAGCAGTACTTC. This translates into CASTKGGAAYEQYF.

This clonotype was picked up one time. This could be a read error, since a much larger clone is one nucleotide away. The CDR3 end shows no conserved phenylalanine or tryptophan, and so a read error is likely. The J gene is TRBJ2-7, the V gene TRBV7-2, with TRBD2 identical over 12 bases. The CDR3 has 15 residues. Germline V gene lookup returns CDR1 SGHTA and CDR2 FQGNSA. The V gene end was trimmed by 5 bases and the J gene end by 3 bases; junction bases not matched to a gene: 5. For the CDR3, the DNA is TGTGCCAGCAGCGCTACTAGCGGGAGGCGCTACGAGCAGTACTTA. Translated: CASSATSGRRYEQYL.